These 17 T cell receptor beta chains came from one sample sequenced in a study of post-analysis software for immune sequencing data. Study-wide results and limits: In patients, roughly 5 TRBV segments were more frequent than in controls, with TRBV5-6, TRBV5-1 and TRBV20-1 among them.

The antigens for these receptors are not known. Included in the TCR beta cDNA libraries were unique molecular identifiers. TCRdb fed the PCR reads into MiXCR, producing one record per CDR3 protein. The data show around 700,000 distinct CDR3 sequences, approximately 60% seen once. The sequencing input was blood. Receptor source: a girl aged 2 to 10 with multiple sclerosis.

The V call is TRBV6-6, the J call TRBJ1-2, with D perhaps TRBD1 (5 bases). Between the trimmed V and J ends, which lost 4 bases and 5 bases, there was a span of 20 bases. Germline V gene lookup returns CDR1 MNHNY and CDR2 SVGAGI (reference sequence). The CDR3 has 16 amino acids. This chain's CDR3 is CASSLGPRASPYGYTF. CDR3 nucleotides: TGTGCCAGCAGTTTGGGGCCCCGGGCCTCCCCTTATGGCTACACCTTC.

The V call is TRBV6-1, the J call TRBJ2-1; perhaps D is TRBD1 or TRBD2 (5 bases each). The V end lost 7 bases, the J end lost 7 bases, and 20 bases lay between the germline ends. The CDR3 consists of 15 residues. Germline lookup yields CDR1 MNHNS and CDR2 SASEGT. The CDR3 reads CASTDGDGVSNEQFF. Written as DNA, the CDR3 is TGTGCCAGCACCGACGGGGACGGGGTGTCAAATGAGCAGTTCTTC.

V is TRBV4-3 and J is TRBJ2-3, with D uncertain. V lost 3 bases and J lost 2, with 12 bases in between. CDR1 LGHNA and CDR2 YSLEER come from the germline V gene. CDR3 length: 15 amino acids. CDR3 loop: CASSQAVAFTDTQYF. In DNA, the CDR3 is TGCGCCAGCAGCCAGGCCGTAGCATTCACAGATACGCAGTATTTT.

This clonotype was counted a single time. This rearrangement joins TRBV5-1 to TRBJ1-2; 7 bases map to TRBD1. Looked up from germline, CDR1 is SGHRS and CDR2 is YFSETQ. Germline trimming cut 4 bases from V and 2 bases from J; bases unmatched to any gene: 20. The CDR3 totals 19 residues. CDR3 bases: TGCGCCAGCAGCCCCGGGGCTAGGACAGGAGCCCTTTTAAACTATGGCTACACCTTC. Its protein product is CASSPGARTGALLNYGYTF.

V gene TRBV7-2 combines with J gene TRBJ2-1; a possible D gene is TRBD1 (7 bases). The germline V gene has CDR1 SGHTA and CDR2 FQGNSA. Trimming shortened V by 5 bases and J by 2 bases, and 13 bases separated the two germline ends. This CDR3 contains 15 residues. The CDR3 reads CASSPDREAYNEQFF. The CDR3 bases are TGTGCCAGCAGCCCTGACAGGGAGGCCTACAATGAGCAGTTCTTC.

This clonotype was counted between two and nine times. The chain couples TRBV20-1 to TRBJ1-6, with 10 positions matching TRBD1. Trimming at V came to 5 bases and at J to 10 bases, leaving 5 bases not matched to a gene. This CDR3 comprises 13 residues. Germline assignment: CDR1 DFQATT and CDR2 SNEGSKA (reference sequence). In nucleotides, the CDR3 is TGCAGTGCTGCCGGGACAGGGGAATCACCCCTCCACTTT. Its protein product is CSAAGTGESPLHF.

This rearrangement joins TRBV9 to TRBJ2-1, with 10 bases lining up with TRBD1. The CDR3 extends over 16 amino acids. CDR1 and CDR2 from the germline V gene are SGDLS and YYNGEE. J lost 7 bases, V lost 5 bases, and 12 bases had no gene match. CDR3 sequence (DNA): TGTGCCAGCAGTGACAATTTAGGACAGGGGGAAAATGAGCAGTTCTTC. Its protein is CASSDNLGQGENEQFF.

V gene TRBV28 combines with J gene TRBJ2-3, with D hard to call. The CDR3 is made up of 13 amino acids. The germline gives CDR1 MDHEN, CDR2 SYDVKM. Trimming stripped 3 bases from V and 2 bases from J, with 6 bases between. CDR3 DNA sequence: TGTGCCAGCAGTTTTTTCCTCACAGATACGCAGTATTTT. It yields the protein CASSFFLTDTQYF.

This clonotype has only a few counts. The chain links TRBV5-5 to TRBJ2-4, with 7 bases that match TRBD2. Trimming at V came to 0 bases and at J to 6 bases, leaving 9 bases not matched to a gene. Germline V gene lookup returns CDR1 SGHKS and CDR2 YYEKEE (reference sequence). This CDR3 is built from 16 residues. This CDR3 is CASSLAGPSGLNIQYF. The DNA of the CDR3 is TGTGCCAGCAGCTTGGCCGGGCCTAGCGGTTTAAACATTCAGTACTTC.

The V call is TRBV7-3, the J call TRBJ2-1, with 11 bases lining up with TRBD1. This CDR3 comprises 15 residues. The V gene's germline CDR1 is SGHTA and CDR2 FQGTGA. With 5 bases clipped from V and 9 bases from J, the junction kept 9 bases outside the gene matches. The CDR3 spells CASSIGTGGRREQFF. CDR3 nucleotide sequence: TGTGCCAGCAGCATCGGGACAGGGGGTCGGCGTGAGCAGTTCTTC. The full variable domain, rest sourced from reference TRBV7-3 and TRBJ2-1, is GAGVSQTPSNKVTEKGKYVELRCDPISGHTALYWYRQSLGQGPEFLIYFQGTGAADDSGLPNDRFFAVRPEGSVSTLKIQRTERGDSAVYLCASSIGTGGRREQFFGPGTRLTVL.

The V call is TRBV12-3 or TRBV12-4, the J call TRBJ2-1, with unresolved D. V was shortened by 0 bases and J by 6 bases, with 6 bases between the two germline ends. The CDR3 is made up of 13 amino acids. This CDR3 is CASSLATPNEQFF. DNA of the CDR3: TGTGCCAGCAGTTTAGCGACACCCAATGAGCAGTTCTTC.

This clonotype occurred once. The chain combines TRBV9 with TRBJ2-5; D may match TRBD1 or TRBD2 (5 bases each). The CDR3 runs to 14 residues. Deletions cut 3 bases from V and 7 bases from J, with 16 bases between. Germline V lookup: CDR1 SGDLS, CDR2 YYNGEE. CDR3 bases: TGTGCCAGCAGCGCAGAGGGGCTAGAAGGGACCCAGTACTTC. Encoded protein: CASSAEGLEGTQYF.

This clonotype occurred a few times. J is TRBJ2-1 and V is TRBV12-3 or TRBV12-4, with D perhaps TRBD2 (5 bases). CDR3 length: 14 residues. Trimming shortened V by 1 base and J by 6 bases, and 10 bases separated the two germline ends. CDR3 loop: CASSLGGNGNEQFF. The CDR3 coding sequence is TGTGCCAGCAGTTTAGGAGGGAACGGCAATGAGCAGTTCTTC.

The CDR3 loop reads CASSQDLGTSGPLSYNEQFF. CDR3 DNA: TGTGCCAGCAGCCAAGATCTAGGGACTAGCGGGCCGCTCTCCTACAATGAGCAGTTCTTC. J is TRBJ2-1 and V is TRBV14; 12 nucleotides agree with TRBD2. The V segment lost 0 bases and the J segment 0 bases; nucleotides outside the gene matches: 9. CDR3 length: 20 residues. Germline values: CDR1 SGHDN, CDR2 FVKESK. The full variable domain, in which reference TRBV14 and TRBJ2-1 provide the parts outside the CDR3, is EAGVTQFPSHSVIEKGQTVTLRCDPISGHDNLYWYRRVMGKEIKFLLHFVKESKQDESGMPNNRFLAERTGGTYSTLKVQPAELEDSGVYFCASSQDLGTSGPLSYNEQFFGPGTRLTVL.

The chain carries TRBV5-6 and TRBJ2-1; 9 bases fit TRBD2. The V and J ends lost 4 bases and 7 bases, in that order; junction bases with no gene match: 12. The CDR3 consists of 16 residues. Germline CDR1 SGHDT, CDR2 YYEEEE. The DNA for the CDR3 is TGTGCCAGCAGCGCCTTAGCGGGAGATAGGGGAAATGAGCAGTTCTTC. Translated: CASSALAGDRGNEQFF.

This clonotype was seen a few times. V gene TRBV4-1 combines with J gene TRBJ2-1, with TRBD2 matching 8 bases. J gave up 2 bases and V 5 bases, and 11 bases lay outside the gene matches. Germline V gives CDR1 MGHRA, CDR2 YSYEKL. The CDR3 covers 17 residues. CDR3 DNA: TGCGCCAGCAGCTCCTTAGCGGGACCCGGCCCCTACAATGAGCAGTTCTTC. It yields the protein CASSSLAGPGPYNEQFF.

This chain joins TRBV6-5 and TRBJ2-1; a weak D match, TRBD2 (6 bases). This CDR3 has 15 amino acids. Germline loops: CDR1 MNHEY, CDR2 SVGAGI. The ends were cut back, 4 bases at V and 8 bases at J, with 18 bases in the middle. The CDR3 bases are TGTGCCAGCAGTTCCGCGGGGCCCTCATGGGATGAGCAGTTCTTC. Translation: CASSSAGPSWDEQFF.